The entry below gives a single T cell receptor beta chain sequence along with its context. Per the authors' pipeline: Amplification with reference gene primers provided the estimates of nucleated cell counts. Method: immunoSEQ multiplex PCR; TCRdb's copy keeps in-frame clones and lacks some. V, J and clone size reflect that table, while D and trimming were determined from the DNA. The sample holds about 150,000 clones, approximately 73% seen once. The data derive from a study of blood T cell repertoires in COVID-19. Study details: From T cells, B-cell-depleted T cells, or PBMCs came the material, which was cDNA or gDNA.

The CDR3 is made up of 13 amino acids. Germline CDR1 is SGHRS and CDR2 is YFSETQ. The V gene lost 5 bases and the J gene lost 2 bases, with 11 bases spanning the gap. This sequence originates from a woman older than 75 with acute or convalescent COVID-19. Sequenced input: peripheral blood. This rearrangement joins TRBV5-1 to TRBJ2-7; D is perhaps TRBD1 (5 bases). CDR3 residues: CASSSTAAYEQYF. The DNA for the CDR3 is TGCGCCAGCAGTTCGACAGCCGCCTACGAGCAGTACTTC.